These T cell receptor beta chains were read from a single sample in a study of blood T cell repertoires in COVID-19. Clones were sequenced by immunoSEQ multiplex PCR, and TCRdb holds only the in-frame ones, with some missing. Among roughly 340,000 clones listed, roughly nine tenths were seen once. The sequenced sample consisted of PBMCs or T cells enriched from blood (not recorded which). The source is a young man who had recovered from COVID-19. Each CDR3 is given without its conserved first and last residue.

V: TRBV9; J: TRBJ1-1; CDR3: ASSVSGSGTEAF
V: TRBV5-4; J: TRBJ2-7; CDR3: ASSRAGQTSYEQY
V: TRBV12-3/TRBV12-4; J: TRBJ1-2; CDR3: ASSWETGTGYT
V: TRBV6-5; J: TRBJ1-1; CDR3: ASSPQGLPTEAF
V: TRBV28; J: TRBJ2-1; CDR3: ASSLGGASPNEQF
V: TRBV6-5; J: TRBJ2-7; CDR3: ATLQGSWGYEQY
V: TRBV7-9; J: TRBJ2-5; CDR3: ASSSRPGGNKETQY
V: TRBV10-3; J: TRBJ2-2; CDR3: AIGTPPRGAGELF
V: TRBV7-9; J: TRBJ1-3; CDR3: ASSWTASGNTIY
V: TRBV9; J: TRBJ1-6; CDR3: ASREKDNSPLH
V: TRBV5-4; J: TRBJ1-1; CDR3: ASSQTLGGTEAF
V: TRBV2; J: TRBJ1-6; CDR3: ASSDRDSYNSPLH
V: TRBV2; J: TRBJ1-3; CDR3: ASSPTTGRIANGNTIY
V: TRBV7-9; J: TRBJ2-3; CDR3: ASTLRTGRAKDTQY
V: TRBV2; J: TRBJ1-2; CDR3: ASTAGPNYGYT
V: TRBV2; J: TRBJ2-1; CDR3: ASSGGSEQF
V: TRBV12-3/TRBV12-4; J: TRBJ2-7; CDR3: ASSLGARYEQY
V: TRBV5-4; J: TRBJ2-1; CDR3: ASSLDRNSYNEQF
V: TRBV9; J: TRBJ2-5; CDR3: ASSVGGTQETQY
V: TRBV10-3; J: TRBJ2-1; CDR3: AISAGVSAYNEQF
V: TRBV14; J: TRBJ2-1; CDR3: ASSGTGRGNEQF
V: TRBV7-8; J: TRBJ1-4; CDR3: ASSLVREKLF
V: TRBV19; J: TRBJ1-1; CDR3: ASSTLGGVVTEAF
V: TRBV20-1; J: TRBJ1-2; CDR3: SASGVHRRSNYGYT
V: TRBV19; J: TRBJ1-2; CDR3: ASSTPGQGNYGYT
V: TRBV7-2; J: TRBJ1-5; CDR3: ASSPRQGPDQPQH
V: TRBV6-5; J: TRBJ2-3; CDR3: ASSSISTDTQY
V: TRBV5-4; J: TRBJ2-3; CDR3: ASSPAGGSTDTQY
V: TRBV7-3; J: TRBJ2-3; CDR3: ASSLGGRQGAGGTQY
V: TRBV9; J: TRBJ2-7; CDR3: ASSRPNGNEQY
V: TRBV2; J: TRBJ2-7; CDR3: ATNGQGTTEQY
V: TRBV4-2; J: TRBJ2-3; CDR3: ASSQVLGGPDTQY
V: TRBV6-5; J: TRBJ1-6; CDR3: ASSPDREPNSPLH
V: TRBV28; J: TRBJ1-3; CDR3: ASSLGGQGGNTIY
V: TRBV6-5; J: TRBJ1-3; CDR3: ASSFLRQGENTIY
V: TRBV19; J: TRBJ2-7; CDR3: ASSVQGLGYEQY
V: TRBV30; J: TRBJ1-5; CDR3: AWSVQGQGNQPQH
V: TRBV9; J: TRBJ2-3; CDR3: ASSVAGTETDTQY
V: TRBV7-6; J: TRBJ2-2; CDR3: ASSLSSGQGLTGELF
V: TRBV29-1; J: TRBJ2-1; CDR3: SATTSGLYNEQF
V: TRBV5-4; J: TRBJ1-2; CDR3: ASSLDGYGYT
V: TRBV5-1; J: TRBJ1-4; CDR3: ASSSGQDIGKLF
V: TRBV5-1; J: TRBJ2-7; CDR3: ASSRLAGDSEQY
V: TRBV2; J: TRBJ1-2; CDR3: ASLGQELRTYGYT
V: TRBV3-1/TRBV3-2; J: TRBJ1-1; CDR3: ASTTGASTEAF
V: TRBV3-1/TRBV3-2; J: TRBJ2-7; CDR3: ASRGAGAYYEQY
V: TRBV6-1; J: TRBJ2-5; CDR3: ASSASGQFSEETQY
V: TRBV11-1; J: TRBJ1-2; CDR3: ASRPTTGGGGYT
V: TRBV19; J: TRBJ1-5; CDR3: ASSIKSSGSQH
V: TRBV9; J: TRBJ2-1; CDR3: ASSVSPSGGNEQF
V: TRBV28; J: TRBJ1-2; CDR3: ASRDSGPNYGYT
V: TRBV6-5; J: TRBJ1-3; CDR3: ASSTQGASGNTIY
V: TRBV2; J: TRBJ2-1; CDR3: ASSTQDRANEQF
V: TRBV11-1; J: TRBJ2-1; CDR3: ASSLLAGSYNEQF
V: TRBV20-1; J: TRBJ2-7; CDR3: SASGRFDSYEQY
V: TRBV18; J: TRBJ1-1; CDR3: ASSRTSDTEAF
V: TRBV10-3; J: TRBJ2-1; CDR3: AINGQGIAEQF
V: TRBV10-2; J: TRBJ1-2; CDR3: ASIINPNLRDGYT
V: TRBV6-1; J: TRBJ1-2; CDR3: ASSESPSLGYT
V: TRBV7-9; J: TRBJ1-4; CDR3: ASSSGQGGEKLF